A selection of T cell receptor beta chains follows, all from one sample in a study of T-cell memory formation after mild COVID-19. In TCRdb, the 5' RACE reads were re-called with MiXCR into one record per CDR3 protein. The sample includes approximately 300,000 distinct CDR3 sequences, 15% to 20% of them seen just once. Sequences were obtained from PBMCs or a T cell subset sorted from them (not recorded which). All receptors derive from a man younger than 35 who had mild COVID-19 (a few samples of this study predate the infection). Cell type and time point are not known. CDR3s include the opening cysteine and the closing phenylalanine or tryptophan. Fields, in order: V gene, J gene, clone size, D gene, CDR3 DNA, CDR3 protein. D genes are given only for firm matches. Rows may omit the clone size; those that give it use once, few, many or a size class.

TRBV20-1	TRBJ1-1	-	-	TGCAGTTCAACCCCCCCGACAGGTGAAAGACGTGAAGCTTTCTTT	CSSTPPTGERREAFF
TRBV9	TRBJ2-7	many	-	TGTGCCAGCAGCGTGACCGAAGGATACGAGCAGTACTTC	CASSVTEGYEQYF
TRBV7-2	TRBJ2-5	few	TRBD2	TGTGCCAGCAGCTTAATGGGCGGGGGGGCCTTGGAGACCCAGTACTTC	CASSLMGGGALETQYF
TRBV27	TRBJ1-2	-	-	TGTGCCAGCAGTTCCCCGGACAGCCCCAACTATGGCTACACCTTC	CASSSPDSPNYGYTF
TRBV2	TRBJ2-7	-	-	TGTGCCAGCATGACCGGGACGGCCACCTACGAGCAGTACTTC	CASMTGTATYEQYF
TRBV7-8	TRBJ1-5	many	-	TGTGCCAGCAGCTCAGGGAGCAATCAGCCCCAGCATTTT	CASSSGSNQPQHF
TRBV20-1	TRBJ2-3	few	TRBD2	TGCAGTGCTAGAGTTTGGCTAGCGGGCACAGATACGCAGTATTTT	CSARVWLAGTDTQYF
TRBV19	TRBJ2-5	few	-	TGTGCCAGTAGTATGAACAGCGAAGAGACCCAGTACTTC	CASSMNSEETQYF
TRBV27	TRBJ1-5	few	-	TGTGCCAGCAGGCAGGGACTGAATCAGCCCCAGCATTTT	CASRQGLNQPQHF
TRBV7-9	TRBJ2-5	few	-	TGTGCCAGCAGCTTAGCGCTGAGCGCTCAAGAGACCCAGTACTTC	CASSLALSAQETQYF
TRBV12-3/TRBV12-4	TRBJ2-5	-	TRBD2	TGTGCCAGCAGTTTTTCCGGGACTAGGGAGTACTTC	CASSFSGTREYF
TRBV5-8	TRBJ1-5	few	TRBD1	TGTGCCAGCAGCTTAGATACAGGGGGCCGAGATCAGCCCCAGCATTTT	CASSLDTGGRDQPQHF
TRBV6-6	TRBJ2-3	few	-	TGTGCCAGCAGTTCCCGTGGAGCGGGCACAGATACGCAGTATTTT	CASSSRGAGTDTQYF
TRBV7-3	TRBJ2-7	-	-	TGTGCCAGCAGCTTACACGGGGGTGGAATCTACGAGCAGTACTTC	CASSLHGGGIYEQYF
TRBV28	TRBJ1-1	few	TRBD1	TGTGCCAGCAGGCACGCCGGGACAGGGGGCGAGACTGAAGCTTTCTTT	CASRHAGTGGETEAFF
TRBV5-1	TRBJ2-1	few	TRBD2	TGCGCCAGCAGCAAGACTAGCGGGGTTTACAATGAGCAGTTCTTC	CASSKTSGVYNEQFF
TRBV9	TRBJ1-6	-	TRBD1	TGTGCCAGCTCCAACAGGGGCGACTCACCCCTCCACTTT	CASSNRGDSPLHF
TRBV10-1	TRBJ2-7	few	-	TGCGCCAGCAGTGAGTCGCGAGGGTCTGACGAGCAGTACTTC	CASSESRGSDEQYF
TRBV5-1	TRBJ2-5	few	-	TGCGCCAGCAGCGGGGCGTGGGTAGAGACCCAGTACTTC	CASSGAWVETQYF
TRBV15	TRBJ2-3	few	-	TGTGCCACCAGCACGGGACTCCAATCTAGCACAGATACGCAGTATTTT	CATSTGLQSSTDTQYF
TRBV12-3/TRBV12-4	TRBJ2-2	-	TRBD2	TGTGCCAGCAGGTACAGACTAGCGGCGAACACCGGGGAGCTGTTTTTT	CASRYRLAANTGELFF
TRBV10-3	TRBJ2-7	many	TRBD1	TGTGCCCCCGACAGGGCAGTGCGCGAGCAGTACTTC	CAPDRAVREQYF
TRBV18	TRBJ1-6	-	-	TGTGCCAGCTCACCAGGGCCAGGGGAGGACCCCCTCCACTTT	CASSPGPGEDPLHF
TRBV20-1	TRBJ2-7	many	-	TGCAGCTTCAGTATTGGTTCCTACGAGCAGTACTTC	CSFSIGSYEQYF